This TCR beta chain was sequenced for a study of shared clonotypes between healthy human individuals. In regard to this clone: Its specificity is unknown.

Study-wide findings and caveats: Naive subsets, compared against memory subsets, generally had larger estimated richness values. The study found roughly 5% of naive CD4 clonotypes shared across a handful of donors. An effect of sequencing depth on clonotype sharing among donors was expected.

The naive CD8 population came from CD45RO-negative cells selected for CCR7, without terminally differentiated effector memory CD45RA+ cells. Trimming shortened V by 0 bases and J by 8 bases, and 11 bases separated the two germline ends. Germline CDR1 reads SGHKS; CDR2 reads YYEKEE (reference sequence). The CDR3 runs 13 residues. In the original workflow: Filtering differed for immunoSEQ, which gave only junction sequences without quality scores. Clones were sequenced by immunoSEQ multiplex PCR, and TCRdb holds only the in-frame ones, with some missing. V, J and clone size are taken as reported in that table, and D and trimming were inferred from the DNA itself. The sample holds millions of clones, approximately 94% seen once.

Sequencing was carried out using naive CD8+ T cells sorted from blood. This clonotype was obtained from a man younger than 35 in good health. The chain uses TRBV5-5 and TRBJ1-1; TRBD1 is a possible D gene (6 bases). The CDR3 sequence: CASSLAGGPEAFF. In DNA form, the CDR3 reads TGTGCCAGCAGCTTGGCCGGGGGGCCCGAAGCTTTCTTT.